The entry below describes one T cell receptor beta chain. Its recognized antigen is unknown. No base quality information exists; no much larger clone differs at one position. The library came from the immunoSEQ multiplex PCR assay. For the multiplex PCR, a mixture combining 60 forward primers for TCR Vbeta segments and 13 reverse primers for TCR Jbeta segments was used. A multiplex PCR assay on genomic DNA amplified the CDR3 region of rearranged TCR beta genes. The Illumina HiSeq System was used to sequence the amplified TCR beta libraries as 87-base-pair reads. As for how the authors treated the data: A later analysis tallied some 79 million unique TCR beta chains across the 700 or so repertoires, and 10 million to 11 million of those chains were shared by two or more donors. Raw reads were error-corrected and collapsed into unique sequences by a nearest-neighbor algorithm in which closely related sequences were merged to remove PCR and sequencing errors. To assign V, D and J gene segments, CDR3 sequences were aligned to IMGT reference sequences. For a sequence to be retained, a match of at least six nucleotides to both a V gene segment and a J gene segment was required. A rearrangement counted as productive if the CDR3 had no stop codons and remained in frame with V and J, and every other rearrangement counted as non-productive. Following IMGT convention, CDR3 was defined as the stretch from the second conserved V-encoded cysteine up to the conserved J-encoded phenylalanine. The earlier analysis of around 640 of the donors excluded sequences that lacked an unambiguous match to a single V gene segment. In an earlier analysis of about 590 of the donors, a V segment was called functional when productive rearrangements were above 56.7%, and segregating when the standard deviation between donors exceeded 5%. A statistical classification framework was built for diagnosing cytomegalovirus status from the catalog of TCR beta chain sequences. In a later analysis, TCR nucleotide sequences were compared against IMGT/GENE-DB human TR gene sequences so that V and J genes could be assigned. The TCRdist pipeline was used in a later analysis to assign CDR3 sequences and most-parsimonious VDJ recombination scenarios. In a later analysis, each TCR beta chain was defined by its CDR3 amino acid sequence together with its V-gene family, and reads lacking a unique V-gene family were excluded. A later analysis removed roughly 590 highly shared, low-generation-probability nucleotide sequences to deal with suspected cross-contamination and a sequencing artifact. In a later analysis, a clonal expansion index for each public chain was calculated from normalized within-repertoire ranks of inferred template counts. In a later analysis, generation probabilities were computed using a VDJ recombination model fitted to out-of-frame rearrangements, and the results were checked against IGoR. Hypergeometric tests were used in a later analysis to score TCR-TCR, TCR-HLA and TCR-CMV co-occurrence, with a repertoire-size bias correction applied to the TCR pairs. A later analysis estimated false discovery rates by permuting HLA or CMV assignments 20 times. A later analysis grouped co-occurring TCRs with DBSCAN, adding TCRdist sequence similarity when clustering within HLA-allele-positive subsets. Co-occurrence clustering excluded repertoires with fewer than 30,000 or more than 120,000 public chains, plus five with anomalous nucleotide sharing. In TCRdb, the immuneACCESS table is reduced to in-frame sequences with V and J assigned. These tables do not hold every clone; where another copy was compared, an unresolved V gene accounts for under half, and the others remain unexplained. From that table come the V and J calls and clone size; the DNA was used to work out D and trimming. Counted in this sample were about 160,000 clones; around 90% of them appeared once. The ten largest clones capture about 0.9% of the sample.

This specimen comes from a study of cytomegalovirus exposure and HLA in healthy donors (dated by TCRdb to the late 2010s). At the level of the whole study: An earlier analysis of 587 of the donors reported 276 Gb of sequence data and 117 million unique TCR beta sequences obtained from 150 million to 200 million T cells. The number of donors typed differed by locus, with 629-630 for A, B, C, DRB1 and DQB1, around 560 for DQA1, 606 for DPA1, and approximately 470 for DPB1. The study used immunosequencing to profile the T cell repertoires of 670 or so subjects and linked those repertoires to cytomegalovirus serostatus. HLA typing covered class I and class II loci at four-digit resolution. Donor age, sex, ethnicity and CMV serostatus were collected together with the repertoire data. To study patterns of TCR occurrence, a later analysis re-analyzed previously published TCR beta repertoires from 600 to 750 donors and added high-resolution HLA genotyping. A later genetic analysis used genome-wide SNP genotypes for about 65% of the 666 donors, treating that subset as a discovery cohort. Five DR-DQ haplotypes were treated as single units for association and clustering because of strong linkage in the cohort. Among the roughly 400 genotyped donors, about 83% belonged to the genetic ancestry cluster associated with self-reported Caucasian donors. Along with the approximately 620-subject first cohort, a separate validation cohort of approximately 110 different subjects was used. An early release covering some 640 HLA-typed donors comprised approximately 300 gigabases of sequencing data and roughly 85 million unique TCR sequences. The study combined high-throughput TCR immunosequencing, statistical association of individual TCRs with disease status, and machine learning to predict cytomegalovirus infection status. The study aimed to test whether cataloging public T cell receptors could reveal signatures of past pathogen exposure. Among 398 genotyped donors of the cohort, an average of about 240,000 unique TCR beta nucleotide sequences were sequenced per donor, roughly 20% of them non-productive. Every discovery cohort repertoire had been produced on one sequencing platform. To decide whether each TCR beta V gene segment behaved as functional or pseudogenic, an earlier analysis of fewer than 750 of the donors relied on high-throughput TCR beta sequencing. Rather than using new phenotypic data, the later analysis identified candidate immune exposures from TCR beta sequences and from how often those sequences occurred across donors. What the work shows at the level of the full study, not this receptor alone: In a later genetic analysis, a missense DCLRE1C variant was associated with V-gene and J-gene trimming of TCR beta chains, and the association was replicated in an independent cohort. Most TCR sequences were observed very rarely across donors, whereas some public TCRs were present in many individuals. Linkage disequilibrium might explain the correlated functional status among segregating V segments, but an unknown experimental factor could not be excluded. CMV serostatus was the only immune exposure information available for the cohort. In vitro tests confirmed that three of the cytomegalovirus-associated TCR beta chains recognize cytomegalovirus antigens. A total of about 150 TCR beta chains were listed by the study as associated with cytomegalovirus. Cytomegalovirus status was reported to be diagnosed by the classifier with high specificity and sensitivity in both the original and validation cohorts. In this cohort, only TCR beta chains were sequenced, and detectable features were limited by the absence of alpha or paired-chain data. According to a later analysis, TCR association rates differed among HLA loci, with DRB1 alleles showing the most associated TCRs and HLA-C alleles showing the fewest. In an earlier analysis of over 550 of the donors, most TCR beta V segments were observed in productive rearrangements about 87% or about 30% of the time, broadly matching IMGT annotations. Roughly 17 rarely observed V segments, including chromosome 9 orphons, were excluded from the earlier analysis of a few hundred of the donors because counts were too low. In a later analysis, 16,951 TCR beta sequences were associated with specific HLA alleles at a false discovery rate of 0.05. The authors suggested that the approach could potentially be extended to other disease states and immunological phenotypes. According to a later analysis, most CMV-associated TCR beta chains appeared to be HLA-restricted, and the HLA associations seemed to be driven largely by CMV exposure. The sequencing pipeline was judged likely to have produced a cluster of highly shared sequence variants as a technical artifact. In a later genetic analysis, fewer N-insertions in productive TCRs were reported among donors in an Asian-associated ancestry cluster than the approximately 670-donor mean. A further reported finding was that TCR beta sequences accurately predicted the HLA-A and HLA-B alleles for most subjects in the first cohort. Because HLA typing was missing for some donors at each locus, association tests included only the typed subset. In a later analysis, HLA-associated TCR beta chains were found to be more clonally expanded and to have lower generation probabilities than equally common non-associated chains. According to a later analysis, parvovirus B19, influenza, CMV and Epstein-Barr virus appeared linked to several top co-occurrence clusters. Because the 87-base-pair reads could not distinguish some IMGT-functional V segments, including TRBV6-2 and TRBV6-3, those segments were excluded. Assigning TCR associations to individual alleles was difficult when HLA alleles, especially DR and DQ, strongly co-occurred. Roughly uniform sequencing depth across donors was assumed in presence/absence analyses, although this assumption may not hold.

The cohort comprised under 700 healthy bone marrow donors. At the time of sampling, all cohort members were nominally healthy, though unrecorded immune exposures were likely present. The donor was CMV seronegative and belonged to the group of 350 or so seronegative cohort members. A peripheral blood sample was collected from each donor, and TCR beta sequencing was performed on peripheral blood mononuclear cells. The Qiagen DNeasy Blood Extraction Kit was used to extract genomic DNA from the blood cell samples. A distance of 12 bases separates the germline ends of V and J, which lose 6 bases and 0 bases respectively. The CDR3 starts with the cysteine, ends with the phenylalanine, and has 15 residues. Of all the DNA, just the CDR3 is kept, 45 bases in frame from base 1. The germline V gene specifies SNHLY as CDR1 and FYNNEI as CDR2.

Sequencing used PBMCs. The TCR was taken from a woman aged 30 to 39 in good health and CMV-seronegative. The V and J segments used are TRBV2 and TRBJ1-5; TRBD1 could be the D gene, as 5 bases match. The CDR3 in this case is CASSVDRYSNQPQHF. The nucleotide sequence reads as follows: TGTGCCAGCAGCGTTGACAGATATAGCAATCAGCCCCAGCATTTT.